The 9 T cell receptor beta chains listed next were all sequenced from one sample in a study of shared clonotypes between healthy human individuals. The table came from immunoSEQ multiplex PCR; TCRdb's copy has only in-frame clones and leaves some out. The sample contains over a million clones, roughly 95% of which appear only once. Sequencing was performed on naive CD4+ T cells sorted from blood. Subset indicated: CD45RA+ positively selected. These receptors all come from a man younger than 45 in good health.

This clone was recorded only once. J is TRBJ2-1 and V is TRBV10-3, with D maybe TRBD2 (6 bases). CDR1 ENHRY and CDR2 SYGVKD come from the germline V gene. V was clipped by 4 bases and J by 3 bases, with 13 bases between them. The CDR3 length is 15 residues. CDR3 sequence: CAISVSTAGYNEQFF. In nucleotides, the CDR3 is TGTGCCATCAGTGTGTCAACAGCGGGCTACAATGAGCAGTTCTTC.

The gene calls are TRBV18 and TRBJ2-5, with D perhaps matching TRBD1 or TRBD2 (5 bases each). The V gene lost 5 bases and the J gene lost 5 bases, with 18 bases spanning the gap. The CDR3 loop spans 15 amino acids. Per the germline V gene, CDR1 is KGHSH and CDR2 is LQKENI. The CDR3, as DNA: TGTGCCAGCTCATTGACCGGGGACCCAGGGGAGACCCAGTACTTC. Translation: CASSLTGDPGETQYF.

The chain has TRBV5-4 and TRBJ1-1; maybe TRBD1 (5 bases). V was shortened by 4 bases and J by 0 bases, with 19 bases between the two germline ends. Germline assignment: CDR1 SGHNT and CDR2 YYREEE (reference sequence). The CDR3 loop spans 17 amino acids. The CDR3 sequence: CASSRAGTLRMNTEAFF. CDR3 sequence (DNA): TGTGCCAGCAGCCGAGCTGGGACTCTAAGGATGAACACTGAAGCTTTCTTT.

The rearrangement joins TRBV5-1 to TRBJ2-5, with 14 bases lining up with TRBD2. The CDR3 has 19 amino acids. Germline V CDR1 and CDR2: SGHRS, YFSETQ. V was pared by 3 bases and J by 3 bases, with 13 bases of the junction left unmatched. DNA for the CDR3: TGCGCCAGCAGCTGGAGACTAGCGGGAGGGCCGGATACCAAAGAGACCCAGTACTTC. It specifies CASSWRLAGGPDTKETQYF.

The CDR3 bases are TGTGCCAGCAGTGAGGACCCACTAGCGGGAGTCACAGATACGCAGTATTTT. Amino acid sequence: CASSEDPLAGVTDTQYF. The V gene is TRBV6-1, the J gene TRBJ2-3, with TRBD2 matching over 11 bases. The CDR3 covers 17 residues. V shed 3 bases and J 2 bases; nucleotides not matched to a gene: 7. Germline CDR1 is MNHNS and CDR2 is SASEGT.

This rearrangement joins TRBV19 to TRBJ2-5; 8 bases are a match to TRBD1. The length of the CDR3 is 15 residues. The germline gives CDR1 LNHDA, CDR2 SQIVND (reference sequence). The trim removed 5 bases at V and 2 bases at J, leaving 7 bases unmatched. The CDR3 sequence is CASSRFGQGQETQYF. The CDR3 coding sequence is TGTGCCAGTAGTCGGTTCGGACAGGGACAAGAGACCCAGTACTTC.

This chain uses TRBV10-1 with TRBJ2-7; D is perhaps TRBD1 (5 bases). The CDR3 runs 16 residues. Trimming stripped 8 bases from V and 3 bases from J, with 23 bases between. Per the germline V gene, CDR1 is WNHNN and CDR2 is SYGVQD (reference sequence). CDR3 residues: CASSSQTDTVRYEQYF. The CDR3 DNA is TGCGCCAGCTCCTCTCAGACAGACACCGTACGCTACGAGCAGTACTTC.

This clone was seen a single time. The chain links TRBV27 to TRBJ2-7, with 8 bases lining up with TRBD2. V trimming: 6 bases; J trimming: 0 bases; junction bases outside the gene matches: 7. CDR3 length: 15 amino acids. Germline loops: CDR1 MNHEY, CDR2 SMNVEV (reference sequence). The CDR3 sequence is CASSPGGVSSYEQYF. CDR3 bases: TGTGCCAGCAGCCCGGGGGGGGTTAGCTCCTACGAGCAGTACTTC.

This clone was detected only a few times. The chain joins TRBV6-1 to TRBJ1-5; no reliable D call. The V gene's germline CDR1 is MNHNS and CDR2 SASEGT. CDR3 length equals 13 residues. Between the trimmed V and J ends, which lost 11 bases and 3 bases, there was a span of 14 bases. The CDR3 spells CACNGGVNQPQHF. CDR3 nucleotide sequence: TGTGCCTGTAACGGTGGGGTCAATCAGCCCCAGCATTTT.